One and the same sample provided the 21 T cell receptor beta chains below, sequenced in a study of T cell changes during pregnancy in multiple sclerosis. Sequencing used immunoSEQ multiplex PCR; TCRdb keeps in-frame clones, though not all of them. Here the sample spans about 66,000 clones, 90% being singletons. This sample comprised peripheral blood, obtained in the third trimester of pregnancy. The receptors were sampled from a female donor with multiple sclerosis, enrolled in a pregnancy study.

This rearrangement joins TRBV6-1 to TRBJ1-3; 7 bases fit TRBD1. CDR3 length equals 16 residues. In germline, CDR1 is MNHNS, CDR2 SASEGT. After removal of 3 bases from V and 0 bases from J, the junction contained 5 bases not matched to a gene. CDR3 sequence (DNA): TGTGCCAGCAGTGAGCAACAGGGGCTCTCTGGAAACACCATATATTTT. It encodes CASSEQQGLSGNTIYF.

This chain joins TRBV5-8 and TRBJ2-1, with D possibly TRBD2 on 6 matching bases. This CDR3 comprises 15 residues. V was shortened by 2 bases and J by 2 bases, with 11 bases between the two germline ends. The V gene's germline CDR1 is SGHTS and CDR2 YDEGEE. CDR3 region: CASSFQRAAYNEQFF. The DNA for the CDR3 is TGTGCCAGCAGCTTCCAGCGGGCGGCCTACAATGAGCAGTTCTTC.

This clone has only one observation. This sequence joins TRBV5-1 and TRBJ2-7; 11 bases fit TRBD2. Trimming at V came to 3 bases and at J to 0 bases, leaving 2 bases not matched to a gene. The CDR3 totals 15 residues. Looked up from germline, CDR1 is SGHRS and CDR2 is YFSETQ. CDR3 in DNA: TGCGCCAGCAGCTACGGACTAGCGGGCTCCTACGAGCAGTACTTC. Protein: CASSYGLAGSYEQYF.

The chain employs TRBV6-6 and TRBJ2-7; no definite D call. Trimming took off 0 bases at V and 2 bases at J, with 8 bases between the two ends. The germline V gene encodes CDR1 MNHNY and CDR2 SVGAGI (reference sequence). The CDR3 is 14 amino acids. CDR3 nucleotides: TGTGCCAGCAGTTACTCGCCAGAAACCTACGAGCAGTACTTC. This translates into CASSYSPETYEQYF.

V gene TRBV19 combines with J gene TRBJ1-2, with TRBD1 identical over 8 bases. Germline assignment: CDR1 LNHDA and CDR2 SQIVND (reference sequence). The length of the CDR3 is 15 residues. V was clipped by 5 bases and J by 2 bases; unmatched bases: 7. The chain's CDR3 is CASSLRTGKNYGYTF. Written as DNA, the CDR3 is TGTGCCAGTAGTCTCAGGACAGGGAAAAACTATGGCTACACCTTC.

A single count supports this clone. This chain joins TRBV6-5 and TRBJ2-1, with TRBD2 matching over 8 bases. The V and J ends lost 2 bases and 2 bases, in that order; junction bases with no gene match: 5. CDR1 and CDR2 from the germline V gene are MNHEY and SVGAGI. This CDR3 has 16 amino acids. CDR3 region: CASSYGLAGTYNEQFF. The CDR3 DNA is TGTGCCAGCAGTTACGGTCTAGCGGGTACCTACAATGAGCAGTTCTTC.

This chain joins TRBV9 and TRBJ2-5; 7 bases line up with TRBD1. Looked up from germline, CDR1 is SGDLS and CDR2 is YYNGEE. Losses at the gene ends were 5 bases for V and 1 base for J; bases not matched to a gene: 8. The CDR3 contains 15 residues. CDR3 nucleotides: TGTGCCAGCAGTGCGGGCCGGGACAGCCAAGAGACCCAGTACTTC. This sequence encodes CASSAGRDSQETQYF.

This chain joins TRBV2 and TRBJ1-1, with D tentatively TRBD1 (6 bases). The V end lost 4 bases, the J end lost 5 bases, and 14 bases lay between the germline ends. This CDR3 is 14 amino acids long. The germline V gene encodes CDR1 SNHLY and CDR2 FYNNEI. CDR3 amino acids: CASSAGRGLTEAFF. In DNA form, the CDR3 reads TGTGCCAGCAGTGCAGGCAGGGGCCTAACTGAAGCTTTCTTT.

V and J are TRBV25-1 and TRBJ2-2; D may be TRBD2 (5 bases). Trimming left V 11 bases short and J 3 bases short, with 16 bases between. The CDR3 sequence is 14 residues long. CDR1 is MGHDK and CDR2 is SYGVNS in the germline V gene. The CDR3 sequence is CASRRAGDTGELFF. DNA of the CDR3: TGTGCCTCCCGGCGGGCAGGAGACACCGGGGAGCTGTTTTTT.

This chain uses TRBV7-9 with TRBJ2-1, with D possibly matching TRBD2 (6 bases). CDR1 is SEHNR, CDR2 FQNEAQ, per germline (reference sequence). The CDR3 sequence is 17 residues long. V lost 4 bases, J lost 7 bases, and 23 bases lay in between. CDR3 sequence reads: CASSSPGGLQAGNEQFF. The CDR3 nucleotides read TGTGCCAGCAGCTCTCCGGGCGGGCTTCAGGCGGGGAATGAGCAGTTCTTC.

The V call is TRBV6-1, the J call TRBJ1-1; D is undetermined. From germline, CDR1 is MNHNS and CDR2 SASEGT. The CDR3 is 13 residues long. The V end lost 6 bases, the J end lost 6 bases, and 14 bases lay between the germline ends. CDR3 protein: CASSDTYGAEAFF. In nucleotides, the CDR3 is TGTGCCAGCAGCGACACTTATGGCGCTGAAGCTTTCTTT.

This CDR3 is CASSESVAGYTF. As DNA, the CDR3 is TGTGCCAGCAGTGAGTCGGTTGCTGGCTACACCTTC. The gene calls are TRBV2 and TRBJ1-2; D is unclear. Germline assignment: CDR1 SNHLY and CDR2 FYNNEI. V lost 3 bases and J lost 7, with 9 bases in between. This CDR3 comprises 12 residues.

This clone was observed a single time. The V gene is TRBV29-1, the J gene TRBJ1-2; the match to TRBD1 covers 9 bases. In germline, CDR1 is SQVTM, CDR2 ANQGSEA. Unmatched junction bases numbered 9, after V lost 6 bases and J lost 4 bases. This CDR3 is 14 amino acids long. CDR3 in amino acids: CSVADRGDIYGYTF. CDR3 sequence (DNA): TGCAGCGTCGCGGACAGGGGCGACATCTATGGCTACACCTTC.

This chain uses TRBV6-5 with TRBJ2-7; TRBD2 agrees at 9 bases. V lost 4 bases and J lost 0; bases outside the gene matches: 4. The CDR3 length is 15 residues. CDR1 is MNHEY, CDR2 SVGAGI, per germline. CDR3 amino acids: CASSSSGGRSYEQYF. The DNA for the CDR3 is TGTGCCAGCAGTTCGAGCGGGGGGCGCTCCTACGAGCAGTACTTC.

The chain carries TRBV18 and TRBJ2-7; 7 nucleotides align to TRBD2. Trimming at V came to 5 bases and at J to 7 bases, leaving 17 bases not matched to a gene. This CDR3 region has 16 residues. Germline V gives CDR1 KGHSH, CDR2 LQKENI. The CDR3 region is CASSSQEAGVRREQYF. In nucleotides, the CDR3 is TGTGCCAGCTCATCCCAAGAGGCGGGAGTGAGAAGGGAGCAGTACTTC.

DNA of the CDR3: TGTGCCAGCAGCTTAGTGGCGGGAGGGAATAATGAGCAGTTCTTC. Amino acid sequence: CASSLVAGGNNEQFF. This rearrangement joins TRBV11-2 to TRBJ2-1; 9 bases line up with TRBD2. The CDR3 has 15 residues. V was pared by 1 base and J by 7 bases, with 5 bases of the junction left unmatched. In germline, CDR1 is SGHAT, CDR2 FQNNGV.

The chain employs TRBV29-1 and TRBJ2-1, with a possible D match to TRBD2 (6 bases). The CDR3 has 13 residues. CDR1 is SQVTM, CDR2 ANQGSEA, per germline. V was trimmed by 7 bases and J by 4 bases, leaving 14 bases between them. The DNA for the CDR3 is TGCAGCGATACCGGGACTGATTACAATGAGCAGTTCTTC. It encodes CSDTGTDYNEQFF.

V and J are TRBV13 and TRBJ2-7, with a possible D match to TRBD1 (6 bases). V was trimmed by 6 bases and J by 4 bases, leaving 13 bases between them. This CDR3 region has 13 residues. Germline V gene lookup returns CDR1 PRHDT and CDR2 FYEKMQ (reference sequence). The CDR3 loop is CASRNRARYEQYF. The CDR3 DNA reads as TGTGCCAGCAGAAACAGGGCAAGGTACGAGCAGTACTTC.

This clone was detected only once. The chain recombines TRBV30 with TRBJ2-3; 7 bases are shared with TRBD2. This CDR3 region has 11 residues. Unmatched junction bases numbered 7, after V lost 6 bases and J lost 10 bases. CDR1 is GTSNPN, CDR2 SVGIG, per germline (reference sequence). DNA of the CDR3: TGTGCCTGCCGCGTTGGGGGGGCGCAGTATTTT. It codes for CACRVGGAQYF.

The chain couples TRBV5-4 to TRBJ2-3; TRBD2 is a possible D gene (7 bases). The germline V and J ends were trimmed by 0 bases and 4 bases, with 12 bases remaining between them. Germline CDR1 is SGHNT and CDR2 is YYREEE (reference sequence). The CDR3 is 15 residues long. This CDR3 reads CASSLVGGAADTQYF. Written as DNA, the CDR3 is TGTGCCAGCAGCTTGGTGGGGGGGGCCGCAGATACGCAGTATTTT.

This clone was observed once. The chain uses TRBV10-1 and TRBJ2-7; 8 bases match TRBD2. V lost 3 bases to trimming and J lost 3 bases; unmatched junction nucleotides: 7. The CDR3 extends over 15 amino acids. Germline V gene lookup returns CDR1 WNHNN and CDR2 SYGVQD (reference sequence). CDR3 in amino acids: CASSDYRRGDYEQYF. In DNA, the CDR3 is TGCGCCAGCAGTGACTATCGGCGGGGGGACTACGAGCAGTACTTC.